This T cell receptor (beta chain) was identified in a study of blood T cell repertoires in COVID-19. About the research overall: The samples span acute and convalescent COVID-19 from the United States, Italy and Spain. T cells, B-cell-depleted T cells, or PBMCs supplied cDNA or gDNA.

Those enrolled in Seattle joined during active infection and were followed longitudinally afterward. In the original processing: Estimation of nucleated cell counts relied on the amplification of reference gene primers. Assay: immunoSEQ multiplex PCR; the TCRdb copy retains only in-frame clones and omits some. V and J calls and clone size are copied from that table; D and trimming were computed from the DNA. In the table there are about 430,000 clones, 80% to 90% of which are singletons. The sample was peripheral blood. The source of this sequence is a young man with COVID-19, enrolled during active disease.

The CDR3 region is CASSSGTPLGEQYF. Written as DNA, the CDR3 is TGCGCCAGCAGCTCCGGGACTCCCCTGGGTGAGCAGTACTTC. This chain connects TRBV5-1 to TRBJ2-7, with D perhaps TRBD2 (6 bases). The CDR3 consists of 14 residues. Germline CDR1 is SGHRS and CDR2 is YFSETQ. Trimming removed 3 bases from V and 7 bases from J, with 17 bases in between. Drawing the rest from reference TRBV5-1 and TRBJ2-7, the complete variable domain is KAGVTQTPRYLIKTRGQQVTLSCSPISGHRSVSWYQQTPGQGLQFLFEYFSETQRNKGNFPGRFSGRQFSNSRSEMNVSTLELGDSALYLCASSSGTPLGEQYFGPGTRLTVT.